The 16 T cell receptor beta chains listed next were all sequenced from one sample in a study of cytomegalovirus exposure and HLA in healthy donors. The protocol was immunoSEQ multiplex PCR, while the TCRdb copy is restricted to in-frame clones and leaves out a portion. Seen here are 160,000 or so clones, about 83% observed once, and the top ten hold more than 1.3%. The material sequenced was PBMCs. The receptors originated from a woman in her twenties or thirties in good health and CMV-seronegative.

This sequence joins TRBV7-9 and TRBJ2-5; weak D call: TRBD2 (5 bases). The germline V gene has CDR1 SEHNR and CDR2 FQNEAQ (reference sequence). V was clipped by 8 bases and J by 3 bases, with 22 bases between them. This CDR3 is 16 amino acids long. The CDR3 coding sequence is TGTGCCAGCTCACCCGAGCGGCCTCTCGGGAAAGAGACCCAGTACTTC. Its protein product is CASSPERPLGKETQYF.

This chain links TRBV7-2 with TRBJ1-3; 9 bases align to TRBD1. V lost 5 bases and J lost 3; bases outside the gene matches: 8. This CDR3 contains 16 residues. Germline loops: CDR1 SGHTA, CDR2 FQGNSA. Here the CDR3 DNA reads TGTGCCAGCAGCCGGCGACAGGGGGAGGTTGGAAACACCATATATTTT. It encodes CASSRRQGEVGNTIYF.

This clone showed up just once. J is TRBJ1-1 and V is TRBV29-1; TRBD1 might be the D (6 bases). The V gene's germline CDR1 is SQVTM and CDR2 ANQGSEA. CDR3 length: 12 residues. V was pared by 7 bases and J by 4 bases, with 13 bases between. Here the CDR3 reads CSAMQGGTEAFF. The CDR3 region has the DNA TGCAGCGCTATGCAAGGGGGCACTGAAGCTTTCTTT.

The rearrangement uses TRBV7-9 and TRBJ1-6; maybe TRBD1 (6 bases). Trimming cost V 8 bases and J 0 bases, with 20 bases left between them. Germline assignment: CDR1 SEHNR and CDR2 FQNEAQ (reference sequence). CDR3 length equals 18 residues. In DNA form, the CDR3 reads TGTGCCAGCGGGGGACACCTTCCCCAGAGCTCCTATAATTCACCCCTCCACTTT. This codes for CASGGHLPQSSYNSPLHF.

J is TRBJ1-4 and V is TRBV5-1; 7 bases map to TRBD1. The CDR3 runs 15 residues. Germline CDR1 reads SGHRS; CDR2 reads YFSETQ. The junction had 14 bases not matched to a gene; V was cut back by 7 bases and J by 8 bases. The CDR3 reads CASAEEGGFKEKLFF. The CDR3 DNA follows: TGCGCCAGCGCTGAGGAAGGGGGCTTCAAGGAAAAACTGTTTTTT.

The chain uses TRBV14 and TRBJ2-7, with TRBD1 identical over 8 bases. This CDR3 is built from 13 residues. V was pared by 5 bases and J by 6 bases, with 6 bases of the junction left unmatched. Germline V lookup: CDR1 SGHDN, CDR2 FVKESK. In DNA form, the CDR3 reads TGTGCCAGCAGCACACGACAGGGGCTCGAGCAGTACTTC. This translates into CASSTRQGLEQYF.

The V gene is TRBV27, the J gene TRBJ2-2; a possible D gene is TRBD2 (5 bases). The CDR3 is 14 amino acids. Trimming stripped 6 bases from V and 4 bases from J, with 12 bases between. From germline, CDR1 is MNHEY and CDR2 SMNVEV (reference sequence). CDR3 nucleotide sequence: TGTGCCAGCAGCCCCGGACTCTCCACCGGGGAGCTGTTTTTT. Encoded protein: CASSPGLSTGELFF.

The CDR3 region is CSYQLREGGTQYF. The CDR3 DNA sequence: TGCAGCTACCAACTCAGGGAGGGTGGGACCCAGTACTTC. This rearrangement joins TRBV29-1 to TRBJ2-5, with TRBD2 identical over 7 bases. V dropped 8 bases and J dropped 7; count of bases not matched to a gene: 13. Germline-derived CDR1 and CDR2 are SQVTM and ANQGSEA. This CDR3 region has 13 residues.

The chain combines TRBV7-9 with TRBJ1-2; 7 bases map to TRBD1. This CDR3 comprises 16 residues. The germline V gene has CDR1 SEHNR and CDR2 FQNEAQ (reference sequence). The trim removed 5 bases at V and 0 bases at J, leaving 9 bases unmatched. The CDR3 bases are TGTGCCAGCAGCCAACCCCGGGACAGATCTAACTATGGCTACACCTTC. As protein: CASSQPRDRSNYGYTF.

The rearrangement links TRBV15 to TRBJ1-2, with TRBD1 identical over 9 bases. The J segment lost 7 bases and the V segment lost 1 base, leaving 10 bases of the junction unmatched. Germline-derived CDR1 and CDR2 are LNHNV and YYDKDF (reference sequence). The CDR3 loop spans 16 amino acids. CDR3 in amino acids: CATSRGFGQGRFGYTF. CDR3 nucleotide sequence: TGTGCCACCAGCAGAGGTTTCGGACAGGGGAGGTTTGGCTACACCTTC.

The CDR3 nucleotides read TGTGCCAGCAGCGGTGGAGGGGTTCATAATTCACCCCTCCACTTT. This translates into CASSGGGVHNSPLHF. This sequence joins TRBV9 and TRBJ1-6; TRBD1 might be the D (5 bases). The CDR3 totals 15 residues. From germline, CDR1 is SGDLS and CDR2 YYNGEE. Between the trimmed V and J ends, which lost 3 bases and 5 bases, there was a span of 12 bases. The full variable domain, with the rest looked up from reference TRBV9 and TRBJ1-6, is DSGVTQTPKHLITATGQRVTLRCSPRSGDLSVYWYQQSLDQGLQFLIQYYNGEERAKGNILERFSAQQFPDLHSELNLSSLELGDSALYFCASSGGGVHNSPLHFGNGTRLTVT.

V and J are TRBV6-5 and TRBJ1-1, with 7 nucleotides matching TRBD1. This CDR3 has 11 amino acids. Germline values: CDR1 MNHEY, CDR2 SVGAGI. Trimming cost V 7 bases and J 8 bases; bases outside gene matches: 4. The CDR3 sequence: CASNTGQEAFF. The CDR3 DNA follows: TGTGCCAGCAATACGGGACAGGAAGCTTTCTTT.

This CDR3 reads CATSRESRLAGGQDTQYF. The CDR3 bases are TGTGCCACCAGCAGAGAGAGCAGACTAGCGGGGGGCCAAGATACGCAGTATTTT. The gene calls are TRBV15 and TRBJ2-3; 13 bases are a match to TRBD2. The CDR3 has 18 amino acids. Germline V gives CDR1 LNHNV, CDR2 YYDKDF (reference sequence). V was clipped by 0 bases and J by 5 bases; unmatched bases: 8. The full variable domain, with the rest looked up from reference TRBV15 and TRBJ2-3, is DAMVIQNPRYQVTQFGKPVTLSCSQTLNHNVMYWYQQKSSQAPKLLFHYYDKDFNNEADTPDNFQSRRPNTSFCFLDIRSPGLGDTAMYLCATSRESRLAGGQDTQYFGPGTRLTVL.

The V call is TRBV5-1, the J call TRBJ2-2; D might be TRBD1 (5 bases). The germline V gene has CDR1 SGHRS and CDR2 YFSETQ. This CDR3 is built from 15 residues. The V and J ends lost 4 bases and 7 bases respectively, with 17 bases between them. The CDR3 DNA follows: TGCGCCAGCAGCGAGAAGGGGCGTGAAGGCGGGGAGCTGTTTTTT. Protein product: CASSEKGREGGELFF.

V gene TRBV10-3 combines with J gene TRBJ2-3; 8 bases fit TRBD1. Germline CDR1 ENHRY, CDR2 SYGVKD. This CDR3 has 13 residues. V lost 8 bases to trimming and J lost 2 bases; unmatched junction nucleotides: 3. Written as DNA, the CDR3 is TGTGCCATCCAGACAGGGGTCACAGATACGCAGTATTTT. It yields the protein CAIQTGVTDTQYF.

The CDR3 DNA follows: TGTGCCAGCAGCCGGACAGGAGAGGCTTTCTTT. This codes for CASSRTGEAFF. This chain uses TRBV6-6 with TRBJ1-1; 7 bases are a match to TRBD1. After removal of 6 bases from V and 11 bases from J, the junction contained 6 bases not matched to a gene. Germline assignment: CDR1 MNHNY and CDR2 SVGAGI (reference sequence). This CDR3 is built from 11 residues.